This TCR beta chain comes out of a study of blood T cell repertoires in COVID-19. Study-wide background: Whether acute or convalescent, the COVID-19 samples came from the United States, Italy and Spain. T cells, B-cell-depleted T cells, or PBMCs supplied cDNA or gDNA.

Seattle researchers signed up patients amid active infection and tracked them longitudinally. As handled by the study authors: The authors estimated nucleated cell counts from reference gene primer amplification. The assay was immunoSEQ multiplex PCR, and TCRdb's table has in-frame clones only and misses some. That table supplies the V and J calls and clone size; D and trimming were determined from the DNA. The sample holds over 200,000 clones, around 86% seen once. The sequence came from a man aged 50-59 years with COVID-19, enrolled during active disease. Sequenced: peripheral blood.

CDR3 in DNA: TGTGCCAGCAAGTTCCGGGCAAGCGGTGGCTACACCTTC. This translates into CASKFRASGGYTF. The chain couples TRBV6-5 to TRBJ1-2; D ambiguous. Germline V gives CDR1 MNHEY, CDR2 SVGAGI. V was clipped by 7 bases and J by 7 bases, with 16 bases between them. The CDR3 length is 13 residues.